The TCR beta chain described here comes from a study of T cell clones after liver transplantation. TCRdb keeps only in-frame clones here, not all; method: immunoSEQ multiplex PCR. The sample yields around 20,000 clones, 88% seen once. Per germline, CDR1 SGHNT and CDR2 YYREEE (reference sequence). Losses at the gene ends were 3 bases for V and 2 bases for J; bases not matched to a gene: 9. The CDR3 spans 16 residues. The sequences come from CD8+ T cells from blood, collected before liver transplant. This receptor was taken from a human donor who received a liver transplant. The genes are TRBV5-4 and TRBJ2-7, with 9 bases aligning to TRBD1. Written as DNA, the CDR3 is TGTGCCAGCAGCTCGTCCACAGGGGGCGACCCCTACGAGCAGTACTTC. It is translated as CASSSSTGGDPYEQYF.